Described below is a single TCR beta chain sequence and its context. This entry belongs to a study of shared clonotypes between healthy human individuals. Study-wide context: A donor's plate count was three for CD4 naive and three for CD4 memory; CD8 naive had two and CD8 memory one.

Clones were read by immunoSEQ multiplex PCR, and TCRdb kept only the in-frame ones, dropping some. The table includes over a million clones, around 97% detected once. The CDR3 covers 17 residues. J gave up 0 bases and V 3 bases, and 8 bases lay outside the gene matches. CDR1 KGHSY and CDR2 FQNENV come from the germline V gene. The V call is TRBV16, the J call TRBJ1-5, with 7 bases that match TRBD1. The material sequenced was naive CD4+ T cells sorted from blood. The subset here: CD45RA+ positively selected. This receptor was taken from a man aged 30-40 years in good health. CDR3 sequence: CASSQGIRGDSNQPQHF. Written as DNA, the CDR3 is TGTGCCAGCAGCCAGGGGATCAGGGGGGATAGCAATCAGCCCCAGCATTTT.